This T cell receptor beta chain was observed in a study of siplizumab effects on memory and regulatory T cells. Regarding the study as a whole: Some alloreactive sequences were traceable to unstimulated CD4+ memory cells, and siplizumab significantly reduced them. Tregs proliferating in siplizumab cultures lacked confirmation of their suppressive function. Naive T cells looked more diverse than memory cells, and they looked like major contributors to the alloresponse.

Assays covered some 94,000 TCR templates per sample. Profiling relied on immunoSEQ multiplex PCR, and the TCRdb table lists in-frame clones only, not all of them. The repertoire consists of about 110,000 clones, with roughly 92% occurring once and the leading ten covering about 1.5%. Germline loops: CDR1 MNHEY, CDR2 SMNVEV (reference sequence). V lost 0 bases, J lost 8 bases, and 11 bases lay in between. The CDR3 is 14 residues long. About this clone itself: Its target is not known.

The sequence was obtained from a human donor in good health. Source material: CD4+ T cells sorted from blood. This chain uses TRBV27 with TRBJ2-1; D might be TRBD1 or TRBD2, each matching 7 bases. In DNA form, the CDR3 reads TGTGCCAGCAGTTTATCGGGAGGGGGCGATGAGCAGTTCTTC. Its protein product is CASSLSGGGDEQFF.